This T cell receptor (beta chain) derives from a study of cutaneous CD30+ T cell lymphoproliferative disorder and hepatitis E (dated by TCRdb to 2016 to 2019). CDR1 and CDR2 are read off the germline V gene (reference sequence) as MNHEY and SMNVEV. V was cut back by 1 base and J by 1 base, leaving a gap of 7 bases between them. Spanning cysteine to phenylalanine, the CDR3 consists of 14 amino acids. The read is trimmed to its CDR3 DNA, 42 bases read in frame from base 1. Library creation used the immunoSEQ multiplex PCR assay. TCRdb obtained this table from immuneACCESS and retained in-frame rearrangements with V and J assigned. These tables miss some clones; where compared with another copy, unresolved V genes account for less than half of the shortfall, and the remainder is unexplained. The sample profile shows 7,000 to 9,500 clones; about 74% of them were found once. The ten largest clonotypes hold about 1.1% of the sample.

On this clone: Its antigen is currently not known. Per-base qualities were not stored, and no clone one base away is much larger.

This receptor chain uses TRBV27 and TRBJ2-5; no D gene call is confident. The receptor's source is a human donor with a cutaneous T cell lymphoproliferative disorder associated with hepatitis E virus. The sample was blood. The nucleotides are TGTGCCAGCAGTTTATTTGCGTCCCAAGAGACCCAGTACTTC. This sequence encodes CASSLFASQETQYF.